This TCR beta chain was captured by sequencing in a study of vaccination and CD4 T cells after COVID-19. At the level of the study: All convalescent patients were nasal swab PCR positive for SARS-CoV-2; several had mild and one severe disease.

Per the germline V gene, CDR1 is LGHNA and CDR2 is YSLEER. The germline V and J ends were trimmed by 3 bases and 8 bases, with 10 bases remaining between them. The CDR3 has 13 residues. Sample treatment: approximately nine-day PBMC culture with coronavirus spike peptide pools or control peptides (ViraFEST assay). This clonotype was observed a single time. The target antigen is unknown. Oncomine TCR Beta short-read sequencing was applied to DNA from cultured CD4+ T cells. From the PCR reads, TCRdb called clonotypes with MiXCR, one entry per CDR3 protein. The sample yields some 16,000 distinct CDR3 sequences, around 47% seen once.

The specimen comprised CD4+ T cells from blood, cultured in vitro, sampled after SARS-CoV-2 vaccination. The genes are TRBV4-3 and TRBJ1-4; tentatively, D is TRBD1 (6 bases). The clonotype originates from a human donor who had recovered from COVID-19. The CDR3 sequence: CASSQDSWEKLFF. The CDR3 region has the DNA TGCGCCAGCAGCCAGGACAGTTGGGAAAAACTGTTTTTT.